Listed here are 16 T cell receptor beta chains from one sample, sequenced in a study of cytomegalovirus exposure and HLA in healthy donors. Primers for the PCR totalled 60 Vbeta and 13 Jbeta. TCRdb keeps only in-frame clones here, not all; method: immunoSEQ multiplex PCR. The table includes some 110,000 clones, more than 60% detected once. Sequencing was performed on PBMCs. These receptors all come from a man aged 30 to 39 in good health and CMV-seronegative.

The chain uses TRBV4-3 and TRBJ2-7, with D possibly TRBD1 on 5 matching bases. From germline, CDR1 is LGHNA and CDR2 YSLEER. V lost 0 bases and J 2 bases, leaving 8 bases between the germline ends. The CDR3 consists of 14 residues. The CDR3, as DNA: TGCGCCAGCAGCCAAGACAGGGTTGCCTACGAGCAGTACTTC. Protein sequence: CASSQDRVAYEQYF.

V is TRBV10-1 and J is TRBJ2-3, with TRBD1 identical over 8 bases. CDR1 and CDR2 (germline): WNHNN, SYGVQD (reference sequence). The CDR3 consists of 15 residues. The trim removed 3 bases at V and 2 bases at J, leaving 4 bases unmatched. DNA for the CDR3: TGCGCCAGCAGTGATGGACAGGGAACCACAGATACGCAGTATTTT. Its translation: CASSDGQGTTDTQYF.

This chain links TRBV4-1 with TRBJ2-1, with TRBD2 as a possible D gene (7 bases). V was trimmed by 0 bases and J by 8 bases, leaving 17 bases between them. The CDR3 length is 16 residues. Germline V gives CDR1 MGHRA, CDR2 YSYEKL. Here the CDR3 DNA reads TGCGCCAGCAGCCAAGAAGGGAGGGGGGGGGTCTATGAGCAGTTCTTC. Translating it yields CASSQEGRGGVYEQFF.

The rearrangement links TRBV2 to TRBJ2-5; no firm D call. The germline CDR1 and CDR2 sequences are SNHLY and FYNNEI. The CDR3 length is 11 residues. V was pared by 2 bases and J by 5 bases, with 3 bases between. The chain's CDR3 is CASSELETQYF. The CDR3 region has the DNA TGTGCCAGCAGTGAACTGGAGACCCAGTACTTC.

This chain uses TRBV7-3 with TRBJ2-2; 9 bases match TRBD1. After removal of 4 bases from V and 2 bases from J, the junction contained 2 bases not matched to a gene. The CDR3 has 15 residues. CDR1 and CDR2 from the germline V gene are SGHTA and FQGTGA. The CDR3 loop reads CASSSGQGNTGELFF. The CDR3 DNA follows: TGTGCCAGCAGCTCGGGACAGGGTAACACCGGGGAGCTGTTTTTT.

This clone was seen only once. The CDR3: CASSRGIAKNIQYF. CDR3 nucleotide sequence: TGTGCCAGCAGCCGGGGGATTGCCAAAAACATTCAGTACTTC. The V and J genes are TRBV5-6 and TRBJ2-4; D may be TRBD2 (6 bases). Germline-derived CDR1 and CDR2 are SGHDT and YYEEEE. The CDR3 runs 14 residues. Between the trimmed V and J ends, which lost 4 bases and 1 base, there was a span of 9 bases.

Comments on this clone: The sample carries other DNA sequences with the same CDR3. In DNA, the CDR3 is TGTGCCAGCAGCTTGGTTCCTAGCCCGGTGGGGACCCAGTACTTC. Translated: CASSLVPSPVGTQYF. The V call is TRBV5-8, the J call TRBJ2-5, with a weak D call TRBD2 (5 bases). The germline gives CDR1 SGHTS, CDR2 YDEGEE. The germline V and J ends were trimmed by 0 bases and 7 bases, with 16 bases remaining between them. This CDR3 is built from 15 residues.

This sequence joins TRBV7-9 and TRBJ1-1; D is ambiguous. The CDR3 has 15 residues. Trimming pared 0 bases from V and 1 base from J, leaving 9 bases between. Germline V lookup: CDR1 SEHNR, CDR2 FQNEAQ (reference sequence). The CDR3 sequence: CASSLARVGNTEAFF. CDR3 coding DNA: TGTGCCAGCAGCTTAGCTCGGGTGGGGAACACTGAAGCTTTCTTT.

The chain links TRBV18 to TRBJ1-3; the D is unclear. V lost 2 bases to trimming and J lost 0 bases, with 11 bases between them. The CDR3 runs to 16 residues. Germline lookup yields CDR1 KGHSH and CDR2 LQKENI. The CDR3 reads CASSPGSTASGNTIYF. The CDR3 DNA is TGTGCCAGCTCACCAGGGAGTACAGCCTCTGGAAACACCATATATTTT.

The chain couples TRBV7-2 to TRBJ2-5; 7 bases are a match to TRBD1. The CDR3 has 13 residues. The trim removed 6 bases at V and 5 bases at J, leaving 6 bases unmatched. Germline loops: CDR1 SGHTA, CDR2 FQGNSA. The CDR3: CASSYRGGETQYF. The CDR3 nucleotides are TGTGCCAGCAGTTACAGGGGCGGGGAGACCCAGTACTTC.

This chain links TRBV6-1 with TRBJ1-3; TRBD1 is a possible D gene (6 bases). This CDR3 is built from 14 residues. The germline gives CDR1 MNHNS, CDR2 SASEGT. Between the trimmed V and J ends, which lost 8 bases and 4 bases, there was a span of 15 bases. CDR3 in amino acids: CASRPQGSGNTIYF. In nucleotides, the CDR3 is TGTGCCAGCCGACCGCAGGGGAGCGGAAACACCATATATTTT.

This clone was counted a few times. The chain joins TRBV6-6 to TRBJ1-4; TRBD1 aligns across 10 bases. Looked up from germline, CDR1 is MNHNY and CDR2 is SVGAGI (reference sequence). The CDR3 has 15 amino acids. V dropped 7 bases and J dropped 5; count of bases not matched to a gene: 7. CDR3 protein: CASIGQGVRNEKLFF. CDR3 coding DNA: TGTGCCAGCATAGGACAGGGGGTTAGGAATGAAAAACTGTTTTTT.

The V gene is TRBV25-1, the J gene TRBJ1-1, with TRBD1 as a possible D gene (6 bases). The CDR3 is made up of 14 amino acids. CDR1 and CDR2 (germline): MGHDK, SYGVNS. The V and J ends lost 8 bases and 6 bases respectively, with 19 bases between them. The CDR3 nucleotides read TGTGCCAGCCTCCAAGAGTGGGGGCCATCTGAAGCTTTCTTT. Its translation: CASLQEWGPSEAFF. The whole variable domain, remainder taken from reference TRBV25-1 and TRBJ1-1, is EADIYQTPRYLVIGTGKKITLECSQTMGHDKMYWYQQDPGMELHLIHYSYGVNSTEKGDLSSESTVSRIRTEHFPLTLESARPSHTSQYLCASLQEWGPSEAFFGQGTRLTVV.

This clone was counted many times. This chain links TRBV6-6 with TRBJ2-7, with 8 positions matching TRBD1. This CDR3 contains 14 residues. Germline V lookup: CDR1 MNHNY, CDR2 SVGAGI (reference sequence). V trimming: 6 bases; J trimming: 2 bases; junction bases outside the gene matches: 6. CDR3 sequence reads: CASRAGTGTYEQYF. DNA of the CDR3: TGTGCCAGCAGGGCCGGGACAGGAACCTACGAGCAGTACTTC.

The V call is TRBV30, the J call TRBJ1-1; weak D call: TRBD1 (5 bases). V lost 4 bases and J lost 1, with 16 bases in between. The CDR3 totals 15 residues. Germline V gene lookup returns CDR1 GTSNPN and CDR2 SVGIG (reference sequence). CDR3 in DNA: TGTGCCTGGATCGGACCTTCGGGGGGGAACACTGAAGCTTTCTTT. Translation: CAWIGPSGGNTEAFF.

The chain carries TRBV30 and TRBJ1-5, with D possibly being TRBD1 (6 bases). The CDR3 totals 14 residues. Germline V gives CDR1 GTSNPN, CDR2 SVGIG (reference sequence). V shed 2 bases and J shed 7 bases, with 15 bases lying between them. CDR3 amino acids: CAWSISGVRQPQHF. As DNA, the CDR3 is TGTGCCTGGAGTATTTCAGGGGTGCGGCAGCCCCAGCATTTT.